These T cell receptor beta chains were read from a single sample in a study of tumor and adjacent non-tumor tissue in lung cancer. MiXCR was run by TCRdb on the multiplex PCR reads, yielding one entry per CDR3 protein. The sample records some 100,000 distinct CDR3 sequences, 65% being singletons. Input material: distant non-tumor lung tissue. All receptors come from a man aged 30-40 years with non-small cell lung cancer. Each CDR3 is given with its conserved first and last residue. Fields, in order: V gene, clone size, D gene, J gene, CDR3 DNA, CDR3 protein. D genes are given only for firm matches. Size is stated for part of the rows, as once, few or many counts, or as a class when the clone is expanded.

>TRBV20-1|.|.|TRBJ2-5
TGCAGTGCCACGCGGGTTGACCAAGAGACCCAGTACTTC
CSATRVDQETQYF
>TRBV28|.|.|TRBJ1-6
TGTGCCAGCAGTTTATGGGATAGGTATAATTCACCCCTCCGCTTT
CASSLWDRYNSPLRF
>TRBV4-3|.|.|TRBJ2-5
TGCGCCAGCAACCATGTCGGGGGGCGCGAAGAGACACAGTACTTC
CASNHVGGREETQYF
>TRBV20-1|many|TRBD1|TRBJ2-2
TGCAGTGCCCCAAGCCAGGGGGCGAACACCGGGGAGCTGTTTTTT
CSAPSQGANTGELFF
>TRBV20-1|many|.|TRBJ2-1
TGCAGTGCATGGCGCCTATCCTACAATGAGCAGTTCTTC
CSAWRLSYNEQFF
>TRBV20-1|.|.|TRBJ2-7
TGCAGTACACTACCAGGACATCACCTCTCGCAGTACTTC
CSTLPGHHLSQYF
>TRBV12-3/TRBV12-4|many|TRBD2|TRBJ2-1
TGTGCCAGCAGTTTAAAAAGCGGGGGGGGCAATGAGCAGTTCTTC
CASSLKSGGGNEQFF
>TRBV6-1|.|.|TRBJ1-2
TGTGCCACCAGTGAATGGCTTCCTTCGAGGGGCTACATCTTC
CATSEWLPSRGYIF
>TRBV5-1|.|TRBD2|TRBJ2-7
TGCGCCAACACCTACGATAGCGGGGAGACGGGCAAGCAGTACTTC
CANTYDSGETGKQYF
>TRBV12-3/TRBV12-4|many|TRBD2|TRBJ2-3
TGTGCCAGCAGTTTGCCGGGACTAGTGGATACGCAGTATTTT
CASSLPGLVDTQYF
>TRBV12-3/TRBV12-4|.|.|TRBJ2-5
TGTGCCATCAGTATACCGGAGTCCCAAGAGACCCAATACTTC
CAISIPESQETQYF
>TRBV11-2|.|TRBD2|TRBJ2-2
TGTGCCAGCAGCCTTAGCGGGAGTAGCATCGGGGAGCTGTTTTTT
CASSLSGSSIGELFF
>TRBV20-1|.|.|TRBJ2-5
TGCAGTGCTAGAGCGCTGAGTAGCGATACCCAGTACTTC
CSARALSSDTQYF
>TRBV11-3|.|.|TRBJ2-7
TGTGCCAGCAGCCAGACGACAAGGGGGTACAAGCAGTACTTC
CASSQTTRGYKQYF
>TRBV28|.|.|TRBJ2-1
TGTGCCAGCAGTTTGCAACGCTATGAGCTGTTATTC
CASSLQRYELLF
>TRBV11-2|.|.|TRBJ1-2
TGCGCCAGCAGCTCCGGGCAGGTGAACTATGGCTACATCTTC
CASSSGQVNYGYIF
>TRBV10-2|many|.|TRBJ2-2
TGCGCCAGCAAGGAGGGGAACACCGGGGAGCTGTTTTTT
CASKEGNTGELFF
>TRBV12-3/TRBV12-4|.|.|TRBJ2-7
TGTGCCAGCAGTTCACAGGGATGGTACGAGGAGTACTTC
CASSSQGWYEEYF
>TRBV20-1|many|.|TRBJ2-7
TGCAGTGCTAGTTGGCCAGGGCTCTCCTACGAGCAGTACTTC
CSASWPGLSYEQYF
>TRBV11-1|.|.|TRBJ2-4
TGTGCCAGCAGTACCGGAAGGATCCCCTACATTCAGTACTTC
CASSTGRIPYIQYF
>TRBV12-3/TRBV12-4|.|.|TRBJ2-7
TGTGCCAGCACCTTTTCTGGGACCTACGAGCACTACTTC
CASTFSGTYEHYF
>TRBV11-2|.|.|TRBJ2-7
TGTGCCAGCAACTTAGGCAGCTATGCCTATGAGCAGTACTTC
CASNLGSYAYEQYF
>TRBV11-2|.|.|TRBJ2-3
TGTGCCAACAACTCTAACTCAGGAAACACAGATACGCAGTATTTT
CANNSNSGNTDTQYF
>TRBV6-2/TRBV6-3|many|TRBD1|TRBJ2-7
TGTGCCAGCAGTTACTCGGGACAGAACGAGCAGTACTTC
CASSYSGQNEQYF
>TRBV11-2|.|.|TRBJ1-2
TGTGCCAGCAGCCCCCCCAACAGGGCCCTTCCCCTTGTCTACACCTTC
CASSPPNRALPLVYTF
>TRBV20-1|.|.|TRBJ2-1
TGCAGTGTTAGACCGCGACGGGTTATGGGGGACAATGAGCAGTTCTTC
CSVRPRRVMGDNEQFF
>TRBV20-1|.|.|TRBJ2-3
TGCAGTGCTGGGCAGGGGCCAGGCGCAGATACGCAGTATTTT
CSAGQGPGADTQYF
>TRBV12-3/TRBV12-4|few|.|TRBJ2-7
TGTGCCAGCAGTTTGGGAACCTACGAGCATTACTTC
CASSLGTYEHYF
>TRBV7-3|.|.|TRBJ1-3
TGTGCCAGCAGCCCGGGGCTCTCTGGAAACACCATATATTTT
CASSPGLSGNTIYF
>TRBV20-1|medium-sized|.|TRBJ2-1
TGCAGTGGCCGGGACCTTACCTCCTACAATGAGCAGTTCTTC
CSGRDLTSYNEQFF
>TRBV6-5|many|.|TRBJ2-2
TGTGCCAGCAGCCTGACCTGGAGCTCCGCGAACACCGGGGAGCTGTTTTTT
CASSLTWSSANTGELFF
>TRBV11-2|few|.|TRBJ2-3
TGTGCCACCACCGCCGAGATGACAGTAACAGATACGCAGTATTTT
CATTAEMTVTDTQYF
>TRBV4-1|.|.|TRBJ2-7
TGCGCCAGCACCCATGGCCCAGGGGCATCCTACGAGCAGTACTTC
CASTHGPGASYEQYF
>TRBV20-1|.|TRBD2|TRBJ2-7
TGCAGTGCCACAAGGGGGACGGGAGGGGAGCATTACTTC
CSATRGTGGEHYF
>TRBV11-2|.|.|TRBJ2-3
TGTGCAAGCAGCTTAGGCAGGGGGGCAGATGCGCAGTATTTT
CASSLGRGADAQYF
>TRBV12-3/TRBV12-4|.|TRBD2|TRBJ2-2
TGTGCCAGTAAACGGGAGGCCTTTGGGGAGCTGTCTTTT
CASKREAFGELSF
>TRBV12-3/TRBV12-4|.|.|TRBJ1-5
TGTGCCAGCAGTTTAACCCGGGGCCGGGGTCAGCCCCAGCATTTT
CASSLTRGRGQPQHF
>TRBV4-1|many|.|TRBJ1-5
TGCGCCAGCAGATACAGCTTCTCAAGCAATCAGCCCCAGCATTTT
CASRYSFSSNQPQHF
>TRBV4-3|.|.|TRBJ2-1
TGCGCCAGCAGCCAGAGACTGACTAACAATGAGCGGTTCTTC
CASSQRLTNNERFF
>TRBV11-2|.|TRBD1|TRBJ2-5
TGTGCCAGCAGCCATCGGGACAGGGGCGGAGAGACCCGATACTTC
CASSHRDRGGETRYF
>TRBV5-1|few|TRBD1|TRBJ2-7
TGCGCCAGCAGCTTAACAGGGGGGTACGAGCAGTACTTC
CASSLTGGYEQYF
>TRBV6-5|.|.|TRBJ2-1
TGTGCCAACAGTTACATTAGCGGCTCCTACAATGAGCAGTTCTTC
CANSYISGSYNEQFF
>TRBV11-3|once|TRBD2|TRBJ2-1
TGTGCCAGCAGCTTAGGGTGGGGGGGGAATGAGCAGTTCTTT
CASSLGWGGNEQFF
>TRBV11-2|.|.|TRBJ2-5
TGTGCCAGCAACCTAAACAGGATCCAAGAGAGCCAGTACTTC
CASNLNRIQESQYF
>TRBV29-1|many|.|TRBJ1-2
TGCAGCGTGCTGCCTGTTAACTATGGCTACACCTTC
CSVLPVNYGYTF
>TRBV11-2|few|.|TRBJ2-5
TGTGCCAGCGATAGTAGCGGTCAAGAGACCAAGTACTTC
CASDSSGQETKYF
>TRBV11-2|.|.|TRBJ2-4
TGTGCCAGCATCTACGGGGGACGAGGAAACATTCAGTACTTC
CASIYGGRGNIQYF
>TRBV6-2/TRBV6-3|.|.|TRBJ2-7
TGTGCCAGTACCCCCGATGGGGATGGGCACAAGCAGTACTTC
CASTPDGDGHKQYF
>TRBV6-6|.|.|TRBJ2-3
TGTGCCAGCAGTTACAGCGTGAGCACAGATACGCAGTGTTTT
CASSYSVSTDTQCF
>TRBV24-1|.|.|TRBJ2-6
TGTACCACCGCTGACCGGTCTGGGGCCAACGTCCTGACTTTC
CTTADRSGANVLTF
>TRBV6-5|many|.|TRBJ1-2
TGTGCCAGCAGTTACTCTGGGGGGGCGGAAGGCTACACCTTC
CASSYSGGAEGYTF
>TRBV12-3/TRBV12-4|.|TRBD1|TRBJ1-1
TGTGCCAGCAGTCTCGGGACAGAGGCTAGCACTGAAGCTTTCTTT
CASSLGTEASTEAFF
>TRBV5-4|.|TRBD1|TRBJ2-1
TGTGCCAGCAACACGACAGGGGGACGACAGTTCTTT
CASNTTGGRQFF
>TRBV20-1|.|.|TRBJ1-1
TGCAGTGCTAGTCCATCGTCGGGGGGTGAAGCTTTCTTT
CSASPSSGGEAFF
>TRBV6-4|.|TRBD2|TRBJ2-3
TGTGCCAGCAGTGACACTAGCGGGAGCACAGATATGCAGTACTTT
CASSDTSGSTDMQYF
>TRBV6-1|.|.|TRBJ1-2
TGTGCCAGCAGTGAAGCCGGAGGGCCCTTTGGCTACACCTTC
CASSEAGGPFGYTF
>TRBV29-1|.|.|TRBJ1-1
TGCAGCGTTAGGGACGGATACACTGAACTTTTCTTT
CSVRDGYTELFF